Reported below is one T cell receptor beta chain. These data come from a study of blood T cell repertoires in COVID-19. Assay: immunoSEQ multiplex PCR; the TCRdb copy retains only in-frame clones and omits some. The table includes tens of thousands of clones, over 70% detected once. Trimming removed 5 bases from V and 4 bases from J, with 15 bases in between. Germline V CDR1 and CDR2: SGHRS, YFSETQ. The CDR3 runs 15 residues. The chain couples TRBV5-1 to TRBJ2-2, with D tentatively TRBD2 (6 bases). The receptor was isolated from a human donor with active COVID-19. The donor label of this sample is uncertain. Sequenced sample: peripheral blood. This CDR3 reads CASSRSGTFTGELFF. The CDR3 DNA follows: TGCGCCAGCAGTAGATCGGGGACTTTCACCGGGGAGCTGTTTTTT.